A selection of T cell receptor beta chains follows, all from one sample in a study of identical twins. TCRdb re-called the 5' RACE reads with MiXCR, one entry per CDR3 protein. The sample shows 200,000 to 300,000 distinct CDR3 sequences, about 10% of them seen only once. Sequencing was performed on memory T cells sorted from blood. The receptors here all came from a man aged 50 to 59 in good health. Each CDR3 is given with its conserved first and last residue. The D gene is left open where the match is weak. Some rows mark clone size as missing; the rest say once, few, many or name a class of expanded clone.

v_call: TRBV29-1; clone_size: NA; cdr3_length: 14; j_call: TRBJ1-1; d_call: TRBD1; cdr3_nt: TGCAGCGTTGGGGACAGGGCCAGGAGTCTTGAAGCTTTCTTT; cdr3_aa: CSVGDRARSLEAFF
v_call: TRBV18; clone_size: few; cdr3_length: 15; j_call: TRBJ1-3; d_call: NA; cdr3_nt: TGTGCCAGCTCACCTAGTCCGAGCTCTGGAAACACCATATATTTT; cdr3_aa: CASSPSPSSGNTIYF
v_call: TRBV5-1; clone_size: few; cdr3_length: 14; j_call: TRBJ1-2; d_call: TRBD1; cdr3_nt: TGCGCCAGCAGCCCGGGGACAGGGGACTATGGCTACACCTTC; cdr3_aa: CASSPGTGDYGYTF
v_call: TRBV29-1; clone_size: NA; cdr3_length: 14; j_call: TRBJ2-3; d_call: TRBD2; cdr3_nt: TGCAGCGTTGTAGGTGGGGGGAGGGCAGATACGCAGTATTTT; cdr3_aa: CSVVGGGRADTQYF
v_call: TRBV6-1; clone_size: few; cdr3_length: 14; j_call: TRBJ2-3; d_call: TRBD2; cdr3_nt: TGTGCCACCAAAGCGGGAGTTCTCGCAGATACGCAGTATTTT; cdr3_aa: CATKAGVLADTQYF
v_call: TRBV6-1; clone_size: many; cdr3_length: 16; j_call: TRBJ1-5; d_call: NA; cdr3_nt: TGTGCCAGCGGGGGTTGGATGGGAGTGAGCAATCAGCCCCAGCATTTT; cdr3_aa: CASGGWMGVSNQPQHF
v_call: TRBV5-1; clone_size: few; cdr3_length: 15; j_call: TRBJ2-1; d_call: NA; cdr3_nt: TGCGCCAGCAGCACCAGGACAGGATCGGGGGGTGAGCAGTTCTTC; cdr3_aa: CASSTRTGSGGEQFF
v_call: TRBV15; clone_size: many; cdr3_length: 13; j_call: TRBJ1-2; d_call: NA; cdr3_nt: TGTGCCACCAGCAGACAGGGGAACTATGGCTACACCTTC; cdr3_aa: CATSRQGNYGYTF
v_call: TRBV7-6; clone_size: NA; cdr3_length: 13; j_call: TRBJ2-1; d_call: NA; cdr3_nt: TGTGCCAGCAGCCGCCCGCCCTCCAATGAGCAGTTCTTC; cdr3_aa: CASSRPPSNEQFF
v_call: TRBV4-2; clone_size: NA; cdr3_length: 17; j_call: TRBJ2-1; d_call: TRBD2; cdr3_nt: TGTGCCAGCAGCCAGGAAACCGGGACTAGCGGTTGGCAGGAGCAGTTCTTC; cdr3_aa: CASSQETGTSGWQEQFF
v_call: TRBV5-6; clone_size: NA; cdr3_length: 15; j_call: TRBJ2-4; d_call: NA; cdr3_nt: TGTGCCAGCAGACTAACAGGGAAAGGCAAAAACATTCAGTACTTC; cdr3_aa: CASRLTGKGKNIQYF
v_call: TRBV10-3; clone_size: few; cdr3_length: 17; j_call: TRBJ2-2; d_call: NA; cdr3_nt: TGTGCCATCAGTGGAGGACTGAATCGGGCCCAGACTGGGGAGCTGTTTTTT; cdr3_aa: CAISGGLNRAQTGELFF
v_call: TRBV7-2; clone_size: few; cdr3_length: 16; j_call: TRBJ2-5; d_call: TRBD2; cdr3_nt: TGTGCCAGCAGCTTAGGACTAGCGGGGCGCCAGGGGACCCAGTACTTC; cdr3_aa: CASSLGLAGRQGTQYF
v_call: TRBV28; clone_size: many; cdr3_length: 14; j_call: TRBJ2-3; d_call: NA; cdr3_nt: TGTGCCAGCAGTTTAAGCGCCAGAGGGGATACGCAGTATTTT; cdr3_aa: CASSLSARGDTQYF
v_call: TRBV11-3; clone_size: many; cdr3_length: 14; j_call: TRBJ2-1; d_call: NA; cdr3_nt: TGTGCCAGCAGCCAAACACTAGTTCCCAATGAGCAGTTCTTC; cdr3_aa: CASSQTLVPNEQFF
v_call: TRBV29-1; clone_size: few; cdr3_length: 14; j_call: TRBJ2-5; d_call: TRBD1; cdr3_nt: TGCAGCGTTGAAGGGGACAGGGGGCGAAAGACCCAGTACTTC; cdr3_aa: CSVEGDRGRKTQYF
v_call: TRBV6-1; clone_size: NA; cdr3_length: 15; j_call: TRBJ2-7; d_call: TRBD2; cdr3_nt: TGTGCCAGCAGTGATGGGGGGGGGAGCTCCTACGAGCAGTACTTC; cdr3_aa: CASSDGGGSSYEQYF
v_call: TRBV3-1; clone_size: once; cdr3_length: 15; j_call: TRBJ2-7; d_call: NA; cdr3_nt: TGTGCCAGCAGCCTTGGGAGCGGATTCACCTACGAGCAGTACTTC; cdr3_aa: CASSLGSGFTYEQYF
v_call: TRBV29-1; clone_size: few; cdr3_length: 13; j_call: TRBJ1-1; d_call: NA; cdr3_nt: TGCACCACTTGGGGGGGTAAGAACACTGAAGCTTTCTTT; cdr3_aa: CTTWGGKNTEAFF
v_call: TRBV6-5; clone_size: many; cdr3_length: 18; j_call: TRBJ2-7; d_call: TRBD2; cdr3_nt: TGTGCCAGCAGTTACCCAGCGGGAGGGCCCTCGCCCTTCTACGAGCAGTACTTC; cdr3_aa: CASSYPAGGPSPFYEQYF
v_call: TRBV5-5; clone_size: many; cdr3_length: 15; j_call: TRBJ2-5; d_call: NA; cdr3_nt: TGTGCCAGCAGCTTTTTAGGGGCACTATCTTTGACCCAGTACTTC; cdr3_aa: CASSFLGALSLTQYF
v_call: TRBV30; clone_size: few; cdr3_length: 14; j_call: TRBJ2-7; d_call: TRBD2; cdr3_nt: TGTGCCTGGAGCCCGACTAGCGGGATCAACGAGCAGTACTTC; cdr3_aa: CAWSPTSGINEQYF
v_call: TRBV4-3; clone_size: NA; cdr3_length: 18; j_call: TRBJ1-2; d_call: TRBD1; cdr3_nt: TGCGCCAGCAGCCAAGATCACAGGGGTTTCCGGGGCGACTATGGCTACACCTTC; cdr3_aa: CASSQDHRGFRGDYGYTF